These T cell receptor beta chains were read from a single sample in a study of blood T cell repertoires in COVID-19. The protocol was immunoSEQ multiplex PCR, while the TCRdb copy is restricted to in-frame clones and leaves out a portion. The profile shows over 350,000 clones, 86% of them singletons. Specimen: peripheral blood. These receptors all come from a woman in her twenties or thirties with active or convalescent COVID-19. Each CDR3 is given with its conserved first and last residue. Fields, in order: V gene, D gene, clone size, J gene, CDR3 DNA, CDR3 protein. A D gene is named only where the DNA matches it firmly. Part of the rows lack a size; the others show once, few, many or a class for expanded clones.

TRBV18	TRBD2	.	TRBJ2-1	TGTGCCAGCTCACCACCGTCTAGCGGGAGAGCGGGAGTTGACAATGAGCAGTTCTTC	CASSPPSSGRAGVDNEQFF
TRBV19	.	.	TRBJ1-5	TGTGCCAGTAGTGAGACGGCCGTAGCTTATCAGCCCCAGCATTTT	CASSETAVAYQPQHF
TRBV10-1	.	.	TRBJ1-1	TGCGCCAGCAGTGAGAATAAGTTTTCCGGAGCTTTCTTT	CASSENKFSGAFF
TRBV6-5	TRBD1	.	TRBJ2-7	TGTGCCAGCAAGGACAGGCCCTACGAGCAGTACTTC	CASKDRPYEQYF
TRBV6-1	.	.	TRBJ1-6	TGTGCCAGCAGTGAAGAAGACACCACGACGGCACCCCTCCACTTT	CASSEEDTTTAPLHF
TRBV12-3/TRBV12-4	.	.	TRBJ1-5	TGTGCCAGTACGGGAGGAAATCAGCCCCAGCATTTT	CASTGGNQPQHF
TRBV29-1	TRBD1	few	TRBJ2-1	TGCAGCGGGATAACAGGGGCCTCCCTCAATGAGCAGTTCTTC	CSGITGASLNEQFF
TRBV19	.	.	TRBJ1-5	TGTGCCAGTAGTATGGGGCCCATGAGACAGCTCAATCAGCCCCAGCATTTT	CASSMGPMRQLNQPQHF
TRBV27	.	.	TRBJ2-3	TGTGCCAGCAGTTCGGGACTTACAGATACGCAGTATTTT	CASSSGLTDTQYF
TRBV6-6	TRBD1	once	TRBJ1-2	TGTGCCAGCAGCCCGGGGACAGGGGGCTCGGAAGGCTACACCTTC	CASSPGTGGSEGYTF
TRBV4-1	.	few	TRBJ1-5	TGCGCCAGCAGCCAAGCAGGGTATGAAATAGGCAATCAGCCCCAGCATTTT	CASSQAGYEIGNQPQHF
TRBV6-1	.	.	TRBJ1-1	TGTGCCAGCAGTGAAACGGTAGCTGAAGCTTTCTTT	CASSETVAEAFF
TRBV5-6	TRBD2	.	TRBJ2-1	TGTGCCAGCAGCTTGGTTGGAGCGGGGGACACCTACAATGAGCAGTTCTTC	CASSLVGAGDTYNEQFF
TRBV5-1	TRBD2	.	TRBJ2-7	TGCGCCAGCAGCCCCTCACTAGCGGGATTTAACGAGCAGTACTTC	CASSPSLAGFNEQYF
TRBV10-3	.	few	TRBJ1-1	TGTGCCATCAGTGATGGAGACTATGAAGCTTTCTTT	CAISDGDYEAFF
TRBV6-5	.	.	TRBJ1-1	TGTGCCAGCAGAGGGGTGAACACTGAAGCTTTCTTT	CASRGVNTEAFF
TRBV30	.	.	TRBJ1-5	TGTGCCTGGAGTCCCATGGGGCAGGGAGGTCAGCCCCAGCATTTT	CAWSPMGQGGQPQHF
TRBV6-5	TRBD1	.	TRBJ2-7	TGTGCCAGCCGGGACAGGGCGTTCTACGAGCAGTACTTC	CASRDRAFYEQYF
TRBV27	TRBD1	few	TRBJ1-1	TGTGCCAGCAGTCCGGACAGGAGGTTTAACGCTGAAGCTTTCTTT	CASSPDRRFNAEAFF
TRBV30	.	.	TRBJ2-3	TGTGCCTGGAGCCGCGGCGGGGTCGCAGATACGCAGTATTTT	CAWSRGGVADTQYF
TRBV19	.	.	TRBJ1-2	TGTGCCAGTAGCCCTGTTAACTATGGCTACACCTTC	CASSPVNYGYTF
TRBV19	.	once	TRBJ1-1	TGTGCCAGTAGTACAACCGGTGTGGGGAGTAGGACTGAAGCTTTCTTT	CASSTTGVGSRTEAFF
TRBV2	.	.	TRBJ1-1	TGTGCCAGCAGTGAAGCGCTCTCCAGGGTAGGGTCAACTGAAGCTTTCTTT	CASSEALSRVGSTEAFF
TRBV6-5	TRBD2	.	TRBJ2-7	TGTGCCAGTTGTTGGGTAGCGGGGGGCTACGAGCAGTACTTC	CASCWVAGGYEQYF
TRBV7-8	.	.	TRBJ1-5	TGTGCCAGCAGCTTAGGAAGAGGTGGCAATCAGCCCCAGCATTTT	CASSLGRGGNQPQHF
TRBV3-1/TRBV3-2	.	.	TRBJ1-6	TGTGCCAGCAGCCAAGAGAGCTCCTATAATTCACCCCTCCACTTT	CASSQESSYNSPLHF
TRBV3-1/TRBV3-2	TRBD1	.	TRBJ1-1	TGTGCCAGCAGCCAGGGACAGATGAACACTGAAGCTTTCTTT	CASSQGQMNTEAFF
TRBV2	TRBD1	.	TRBJ2-1	TGTACCAGCAGTGGAGGGACAGGGAAGGGCAATGAGCAGTTCTTC	CTSSGGTGKGNEQFF
TRBV18	.	.	TRBJ1-3	TGTGCCAGCTCATCAACAGGGACCTCTGGAAACACCATATATTTT	CASSSTGTSGNTIYF
TRBV6-1	.	.	TRBJ2-6	TGTGCCAGCAGTGAACCATGGAGGCCCGGAGGGGCCAACGTCCTGACTTTC	CASSEPWRPGGANVLTF
TRBV14	.	.	TRBJ2-1	TGTGCCAGCAGCCCCCTACAAGGGAGCTCCTACAATGAGCAGTTCTTC	CASSPLQGSSYNEQFF
TRBV27	TRBD1	.	TRBJ1-1	TGTGCCAGCATAGGACAGGGAACTGAAGCTTTCTTT	CASIGQGTEAFF
TRBV27	.	.	TRBJ2-3	TGTGCCAGCAGTTTCCGATCTGGGGGCGGGGATACGCAGTATTTT	CASSFRSGGGDTQYF
TRBV7-2	TRBD1	.	TRBJ1-1	TGTGCCAGCAGCATAGGGGGAAGGGGGCAGACCGAAGCTTTCTTT	CASSIGGRGQTEAFF
TRBV10-3	TRBD2	.	TRBJ2-1	TGTGCCATCATGGGTTCCCTAGCGGGAGGAGTGAATGAGCAGTTCTTC	CAIMGSLAGGVNEQFF
TRBV19	TRBD2	.	TRBJ2-1	TGTGCCAGTAGTACAACTAGCGGGGGATTCAATGAGCAGTTCTTC	CASSTTSGGFNEQFF
TRBV6-5	TRBD1	.	TRBJ1-1	TGTGCCTGTAACAGGGGCCAGAACACTGAAGCTTTCTTT	CACNRGQNTEAFF
TRBV2	TRBD1	.	TRBJ1-4	TGTGCCAGCAGGGGACAGGGAAAAAATGAAAAACTGTTTTTT	CASRGQGKNEKLFF
TRBV14	.	.	TRBJ2-7	TGTGCCAGCAGCCAAGATGCGGCACCACCCTACGAGCAGTACTTC	CASSQDAAPPYEQYF
TRBV13	TRBD1	.	TRBJ2-1	TGTGCCAGCAGCTTAGGACGGACAGGGTATAATGAGCAGTTCTTC	CASSLGRTGYNEQFF
TRBV5-8	.	.	TRBJ1-4	TGTGCCAGCAGCTTGTCGGGGGGCACTAATGAAAAACTGTTTTTT	CASSLSGGTNEKLFF
TRBV10-3	TRBD1	.	TRBJ2-1	TGTGCCATCAGTCCGGGACAGAAAAATGAGCAGTTCTTC	CAISPGQKNEQFF
TRBV7-9	.	.	TRBJ1-5	TGTGCCAGCAGCCAACGGGGGAATCAGCCCCAGCATTTT	CASSQRGNQPQHF
TRBV24-1	.	.	TRBJ1-2	TGTGCCACCAGTGACCCGACTGGCGGCTACACCTTC	CATSDPTGGYTF
TRBV19	TRBD1	.	TRBJ1-4	TGTGCCAGTTCCCGACAGGGGGGAGATGAAAAACTGTTTTTT	CASSRQGGDEKLFF
TRBV4-2	TRBD1	once	TRBJ1-1	TGTGCCAGCAGCCAGGGGACAGGGGGCCCCATGAACACTGAAGCTTTCTTT	CASSQGTGGPMNTEAFF
TRBV6-5	.	.	TRBJ1-1	TGTGCCAGCAGTCGCCGGGACACTGAAGCTTTCTTT	CASSRRDTEAFF